The TCR beta chain described here comes from a study of T cell responses to AZD1222 COVID-19 vaccine. Points from the study as a whole: No repertoire was sampled before or during the peak T cell response, only after it. Reportedly, close to half of spike-specific TCRs are directed against unmutated variant regions.

Produced via immunoSEQ multiplex PCR; TCRdb's table is partial and in-frame only. The data show around 150,000 clones, with about nine tenths seen just once and approximately 5.7% held by the top ten. The V end was cut by 6 bases, the J end by 5 bases, with 17 bases between. Germline V gives CDR1 LNHDA, CDR2 SQIVND (reference sequence). The CDR3 runs 15 residues. Notes on this clone: Its target is unknown.

The specimen was peripheral blood, collected on day 0 of AZD1222 vaccination. This clonotype was obtained from an adult in good health. The chain employs TRBV19 and TRBJ1-5; D remains unclear. As DNA, the CDR3 is TGTGCCAGTAGCAATTTTCCGGACGGGGATCAGCCCCAGCATTTT. Translating it yields CASSNFPDGDQPQHF.